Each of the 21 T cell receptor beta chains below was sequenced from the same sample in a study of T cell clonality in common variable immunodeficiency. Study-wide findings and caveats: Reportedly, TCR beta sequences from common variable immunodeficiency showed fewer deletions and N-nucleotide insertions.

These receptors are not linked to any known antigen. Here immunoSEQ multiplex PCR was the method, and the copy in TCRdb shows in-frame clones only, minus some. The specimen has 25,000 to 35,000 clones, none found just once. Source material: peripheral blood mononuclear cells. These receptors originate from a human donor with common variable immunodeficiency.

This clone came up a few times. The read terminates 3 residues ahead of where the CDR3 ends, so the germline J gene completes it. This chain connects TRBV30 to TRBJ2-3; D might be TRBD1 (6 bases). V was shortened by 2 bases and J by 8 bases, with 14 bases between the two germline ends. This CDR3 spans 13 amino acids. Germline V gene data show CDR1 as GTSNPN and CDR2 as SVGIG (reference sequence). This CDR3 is CAWSPIGGTTQYF. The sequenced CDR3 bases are TGTGCCTGGAGTCCCATAGGGGGAACTACG. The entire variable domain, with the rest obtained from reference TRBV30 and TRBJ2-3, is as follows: SQTIHQWPATLVQPVGSPLSLECTVEGTSNPNLYWYRQAAGRGLQLLFYSVGIGQISSEVPQNLSASRPQDRQFILSSKKLLLSDSGFYLCAWSPIGGTTQYFGPGTRLTVL.

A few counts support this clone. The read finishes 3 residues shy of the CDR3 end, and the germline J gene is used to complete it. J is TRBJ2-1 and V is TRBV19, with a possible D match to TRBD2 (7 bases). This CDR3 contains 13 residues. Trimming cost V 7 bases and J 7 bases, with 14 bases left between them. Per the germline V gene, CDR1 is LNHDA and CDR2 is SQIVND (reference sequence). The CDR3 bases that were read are TGTGCCAGTACCATAGGGGGGGGGAATGAG. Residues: CASTIGGGNE. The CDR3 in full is CASTIGGGNEQFF.

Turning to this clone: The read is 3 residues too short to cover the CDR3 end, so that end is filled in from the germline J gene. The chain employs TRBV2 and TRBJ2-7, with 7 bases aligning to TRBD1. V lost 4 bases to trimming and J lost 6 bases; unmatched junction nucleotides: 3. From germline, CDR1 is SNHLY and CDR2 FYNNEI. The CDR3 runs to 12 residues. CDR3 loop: CASSATGSEQYF. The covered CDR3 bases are TGTGCCAGCAGTGCGACAGGGAGCGAG.

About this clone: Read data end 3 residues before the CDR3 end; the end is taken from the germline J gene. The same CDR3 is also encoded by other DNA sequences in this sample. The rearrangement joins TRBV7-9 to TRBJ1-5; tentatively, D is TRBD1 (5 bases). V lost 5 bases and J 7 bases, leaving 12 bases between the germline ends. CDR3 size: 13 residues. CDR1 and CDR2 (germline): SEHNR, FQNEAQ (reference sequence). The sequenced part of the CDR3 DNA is TGTGCCAGCAGCGCCACGACAGCACAGCCC. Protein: CASSATTAQP. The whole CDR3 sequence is CASSATTAQPQHF. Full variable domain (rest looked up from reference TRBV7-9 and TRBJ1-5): DTGVSQNPRHKITKRGQNVTFRCDPISEHNRLYWYRQTLGQGPEFLTYFQNEAQLEKSRLLSDRFSAERPKGSFSTLEIQRTEQGDSAMYLCASSATTAQPQHFGDGTRLSIL.

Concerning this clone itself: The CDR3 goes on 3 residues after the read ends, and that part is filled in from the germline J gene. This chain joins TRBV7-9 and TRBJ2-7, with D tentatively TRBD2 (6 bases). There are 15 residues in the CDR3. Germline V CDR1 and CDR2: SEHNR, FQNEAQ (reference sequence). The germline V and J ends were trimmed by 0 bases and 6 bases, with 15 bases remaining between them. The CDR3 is CASSLAGRGSFEQYF. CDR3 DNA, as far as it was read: TGTGCCAGCAGCTTAGCGGGTCGGGGGAGCTTCGAG. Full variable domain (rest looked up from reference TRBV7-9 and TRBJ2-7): DTGVSQNPRHKITKRGQNVTFRCDPISEHNRLYWYRQTLGQGPEFLTYFQNEAQLEKSRLLSDRFSAERPKGSFSTLEIQRTEQGDSAMYLCASSLAGRGSFEQYFGPGTRLTVT.

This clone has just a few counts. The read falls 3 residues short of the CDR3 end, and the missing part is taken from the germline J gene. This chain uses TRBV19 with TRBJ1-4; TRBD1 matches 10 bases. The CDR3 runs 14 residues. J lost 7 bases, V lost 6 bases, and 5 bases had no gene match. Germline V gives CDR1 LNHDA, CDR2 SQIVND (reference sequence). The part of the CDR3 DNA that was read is TGTGCCAGTAGGACGACAGGGGGCACTGAAAAA. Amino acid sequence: CASRTTGGTEK. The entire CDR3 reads CASRTTGGTEKLFF.

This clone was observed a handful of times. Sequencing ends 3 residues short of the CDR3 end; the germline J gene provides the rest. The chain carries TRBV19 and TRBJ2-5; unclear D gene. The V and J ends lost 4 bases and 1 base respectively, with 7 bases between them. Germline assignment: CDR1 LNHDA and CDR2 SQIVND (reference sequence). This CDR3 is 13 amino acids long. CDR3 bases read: TGTGCCAGTAGTAGAGACTTCCAAGAGACC. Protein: CASSRDFQET. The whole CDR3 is CASSRDFQETQYF.

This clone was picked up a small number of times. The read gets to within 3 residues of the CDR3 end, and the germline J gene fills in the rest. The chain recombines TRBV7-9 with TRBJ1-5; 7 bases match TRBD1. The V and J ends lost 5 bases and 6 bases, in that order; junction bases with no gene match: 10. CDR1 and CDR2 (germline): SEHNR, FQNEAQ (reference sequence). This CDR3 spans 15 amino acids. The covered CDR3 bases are TGTGCCAGCAGCACATCCGACAGGGAGGGTCAGCCC. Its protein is CASSTSDREGQP. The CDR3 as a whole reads CASSTSDREGQPQHF.

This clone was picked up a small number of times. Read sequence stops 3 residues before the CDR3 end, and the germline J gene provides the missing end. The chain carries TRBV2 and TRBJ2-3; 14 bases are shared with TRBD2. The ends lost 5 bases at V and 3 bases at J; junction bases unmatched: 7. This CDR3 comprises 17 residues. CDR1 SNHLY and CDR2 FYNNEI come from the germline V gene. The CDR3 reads CASSRLAGGLGTDTQYF. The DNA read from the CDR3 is TGTGCCAGCAGTCGACTAGCGGGGGGGCTGGGGACAGATACG.

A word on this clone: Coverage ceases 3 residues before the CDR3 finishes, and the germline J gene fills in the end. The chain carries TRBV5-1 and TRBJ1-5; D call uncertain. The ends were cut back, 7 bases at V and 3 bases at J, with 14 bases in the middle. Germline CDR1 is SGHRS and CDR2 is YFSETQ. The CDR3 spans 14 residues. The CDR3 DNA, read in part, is TGCGCCAGCGGACTGGGTGGGATCAATCAGCCC. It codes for CASGLGGINQP. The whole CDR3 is CASGLGGINQPQHF.

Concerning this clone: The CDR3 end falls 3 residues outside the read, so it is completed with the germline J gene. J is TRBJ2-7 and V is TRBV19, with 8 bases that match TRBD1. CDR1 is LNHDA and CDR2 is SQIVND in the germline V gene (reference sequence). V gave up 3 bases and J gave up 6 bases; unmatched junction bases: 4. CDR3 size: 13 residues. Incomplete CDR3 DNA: TGTGCCAGTAGTATGGACAGGGACAGCGAG. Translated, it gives CASSMDRDSE. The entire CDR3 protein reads CASSMDRDSEQYF.

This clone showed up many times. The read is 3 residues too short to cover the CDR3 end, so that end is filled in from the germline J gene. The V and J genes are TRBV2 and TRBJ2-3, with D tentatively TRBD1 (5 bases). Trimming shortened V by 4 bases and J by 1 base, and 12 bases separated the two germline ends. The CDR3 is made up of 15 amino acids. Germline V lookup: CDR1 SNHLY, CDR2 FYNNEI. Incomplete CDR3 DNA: TGTGCCAGCAGTGTCGGCAGGGTCGGCACAGATACG. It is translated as CASSVGRVGTDT. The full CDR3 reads CASSVGRVGTDTQYF.

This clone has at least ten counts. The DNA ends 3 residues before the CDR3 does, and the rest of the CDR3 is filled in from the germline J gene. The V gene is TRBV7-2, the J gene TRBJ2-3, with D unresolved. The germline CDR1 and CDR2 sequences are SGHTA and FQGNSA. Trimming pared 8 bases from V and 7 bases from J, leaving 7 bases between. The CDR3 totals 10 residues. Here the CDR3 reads CASQGNTQYF. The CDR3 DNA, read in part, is TGTGCCAGCCAAGGTAATACG.

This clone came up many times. CDR3 bases read: TGCAGTGCACTCAACAGGGGGCAGGAGACC. It codes for CSALNRGQET. The entire CDR3 protein is CSALNRGQETQYF. This chain links TRBV20-1 with TRBJ2-5; 9 nucleotides align to TRBD1. The missing CDR3 end, 3 residues past where the read stops, is filled in from the germline J gene. Unmatched junction bases numbered 7, after V lost 6 bases and J lost 5 bases. The CDR3 spans 13 residues. Germline V gene sequence: CDR1 DFQATT, CDR2 SNEGSKA (reference sequence).

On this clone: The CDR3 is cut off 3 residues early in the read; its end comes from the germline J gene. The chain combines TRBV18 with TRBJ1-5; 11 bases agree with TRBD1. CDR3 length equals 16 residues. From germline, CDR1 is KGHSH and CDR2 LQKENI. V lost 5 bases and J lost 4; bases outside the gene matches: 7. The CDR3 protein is CASSFGTGGRNQPQHF. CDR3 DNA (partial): TGTGCCAGCTCATTCGGGACAGGGGGTAGGAATCAGCCC. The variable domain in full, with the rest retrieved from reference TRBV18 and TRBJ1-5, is NAGVMQNPRHLVRRRGQEARLRCSPMKGHSHVYWYRQLPEEGLKFMVYLQKENIIDESGMPKERFSAEFPKEGPSILRIQQVVRGDSAAYFCASSFGTGGRNQPQHFGDGTRLSIL.

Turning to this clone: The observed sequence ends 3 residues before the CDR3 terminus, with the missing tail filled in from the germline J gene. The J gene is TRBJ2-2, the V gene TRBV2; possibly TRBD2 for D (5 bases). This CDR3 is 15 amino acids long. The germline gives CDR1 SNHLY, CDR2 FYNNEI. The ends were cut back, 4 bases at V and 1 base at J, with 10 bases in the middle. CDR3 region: CASSVSAGNTGELFF. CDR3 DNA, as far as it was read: TGTGCCAGCAGTGTCAGCGCGGGGAACACCGGGGAG.

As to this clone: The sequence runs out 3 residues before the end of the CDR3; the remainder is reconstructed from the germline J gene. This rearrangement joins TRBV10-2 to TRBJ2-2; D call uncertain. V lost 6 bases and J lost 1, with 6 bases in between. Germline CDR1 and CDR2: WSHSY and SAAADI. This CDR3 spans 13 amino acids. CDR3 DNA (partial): TGCGCCAGCAGCTCAGGGAACACCGGGGAG. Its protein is CASSSGNTGE. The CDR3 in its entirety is CASSSGNTGELFF.

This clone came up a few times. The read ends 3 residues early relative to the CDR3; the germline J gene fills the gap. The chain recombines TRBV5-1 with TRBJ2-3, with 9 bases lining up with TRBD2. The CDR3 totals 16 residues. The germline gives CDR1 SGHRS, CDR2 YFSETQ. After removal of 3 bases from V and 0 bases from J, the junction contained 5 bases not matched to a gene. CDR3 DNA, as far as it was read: TGCGCCAGCAGCTGGGGCGGGGGGGCTAGCACAGATACG. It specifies CASSWGGGASTDT. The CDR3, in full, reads CASSWGGGASTDTQYF.

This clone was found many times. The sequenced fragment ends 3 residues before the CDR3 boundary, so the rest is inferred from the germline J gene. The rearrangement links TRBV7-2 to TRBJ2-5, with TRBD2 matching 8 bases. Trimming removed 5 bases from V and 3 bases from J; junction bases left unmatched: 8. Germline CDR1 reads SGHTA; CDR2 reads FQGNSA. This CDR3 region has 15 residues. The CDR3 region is CASSRGGLGEETQYF. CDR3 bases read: TGTGCCAGCAGCCGGGGGGGGTTGGGAGAAGAGACC.

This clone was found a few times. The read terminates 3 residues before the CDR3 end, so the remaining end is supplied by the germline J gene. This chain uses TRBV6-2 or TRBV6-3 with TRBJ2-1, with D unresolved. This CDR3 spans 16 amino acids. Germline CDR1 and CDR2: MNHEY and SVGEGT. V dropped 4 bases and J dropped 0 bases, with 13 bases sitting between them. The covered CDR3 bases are TGTGCCAGCAGTTTCAGTCCGCCCAGCTCCTACAATGAG. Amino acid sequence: CASSFSPPSSYNE. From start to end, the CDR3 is CASSFSPPSSYNEQFF.

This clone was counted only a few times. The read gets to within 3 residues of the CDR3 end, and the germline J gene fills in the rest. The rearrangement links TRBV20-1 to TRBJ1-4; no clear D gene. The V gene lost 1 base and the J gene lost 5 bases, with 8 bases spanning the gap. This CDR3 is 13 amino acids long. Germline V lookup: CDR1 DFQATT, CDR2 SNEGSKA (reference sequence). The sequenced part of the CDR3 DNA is TGCAGTGCTAGAGGCCGAACAAATGAAAAA. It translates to CSARGRTNEK. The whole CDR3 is CSARGRTNEKLFF.